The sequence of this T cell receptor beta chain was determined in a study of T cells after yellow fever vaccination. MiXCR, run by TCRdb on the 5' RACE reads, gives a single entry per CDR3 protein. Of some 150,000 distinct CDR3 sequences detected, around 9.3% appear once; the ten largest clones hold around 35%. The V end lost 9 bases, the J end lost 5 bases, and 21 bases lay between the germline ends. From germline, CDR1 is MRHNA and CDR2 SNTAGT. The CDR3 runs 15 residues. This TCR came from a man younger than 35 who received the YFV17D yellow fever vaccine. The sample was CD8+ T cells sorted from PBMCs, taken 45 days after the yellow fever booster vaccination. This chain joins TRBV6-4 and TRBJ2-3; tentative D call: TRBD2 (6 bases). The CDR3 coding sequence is TGTGCCAGACATAACCGGGACTCCCCCGAAGATACGCAGTATTTT. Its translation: CARHNRDSPEDTQYF.